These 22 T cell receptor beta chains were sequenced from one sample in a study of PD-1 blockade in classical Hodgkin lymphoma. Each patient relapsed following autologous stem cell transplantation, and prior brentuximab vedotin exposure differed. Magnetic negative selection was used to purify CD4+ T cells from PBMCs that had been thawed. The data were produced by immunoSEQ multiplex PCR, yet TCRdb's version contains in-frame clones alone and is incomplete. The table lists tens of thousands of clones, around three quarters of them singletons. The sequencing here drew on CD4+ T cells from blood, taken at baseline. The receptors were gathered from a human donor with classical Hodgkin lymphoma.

CDR3 loop: CASSSYRAEITEAFF. For the CDR3, the DNA is TGTGCCAGCAGCTCCTACAGGGCCGAAATCACTGAAGCTTTCTTT. V gene TRBV7-2 combines with J gene TRBJ1-1; a possible D gene is TRBD1 (6 bases). Germline CDR1 reads SGHTA; CDR2 reads FQGNSA. The CDR3 is made up of 15 amino acids. The V and J ends lost 4 bases and 4 bases respectively, with 16 bases between them.

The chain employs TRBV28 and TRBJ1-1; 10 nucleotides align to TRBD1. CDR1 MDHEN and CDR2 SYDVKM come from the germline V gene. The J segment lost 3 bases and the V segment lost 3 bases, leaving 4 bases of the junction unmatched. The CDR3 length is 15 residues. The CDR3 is CASSFWTGGDTEAFF. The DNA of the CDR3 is TGTGCCAGCAGTTTCTGGACAGGGGGGGACACTGAAGCTTTCTTT.

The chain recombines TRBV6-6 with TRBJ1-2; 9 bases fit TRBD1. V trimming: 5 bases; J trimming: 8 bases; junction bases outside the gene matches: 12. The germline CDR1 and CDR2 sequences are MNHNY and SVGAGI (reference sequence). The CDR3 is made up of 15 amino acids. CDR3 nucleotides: TGTGCCAGCAGTGCCCCCGGGACAGGGCCTCGAGGCTACACCTTC. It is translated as CASSAPGTGPRGYTF.

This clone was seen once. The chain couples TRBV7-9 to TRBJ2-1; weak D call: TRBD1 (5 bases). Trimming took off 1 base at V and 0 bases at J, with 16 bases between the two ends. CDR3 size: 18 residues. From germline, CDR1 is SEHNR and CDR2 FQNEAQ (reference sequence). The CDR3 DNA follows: TGTGCCAGCAGCTTAGGGGGCCTCCAACGTCCCTCCTACAATGAGCAGTTCTTC. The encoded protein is CASSLGGLQRPSYNEQFF. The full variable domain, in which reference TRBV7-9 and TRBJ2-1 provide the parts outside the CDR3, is DTGVSQNPRHKITKRGQNVTFRCDPISEHNRLYWYRQTLGQGPEFLTYFQNEAQLEKSRLLSDRFSAERPKGSFSTLEIQRTEQGDSAMYLCASSLGGLQRPSYNEQFFGPGTRLTVL.

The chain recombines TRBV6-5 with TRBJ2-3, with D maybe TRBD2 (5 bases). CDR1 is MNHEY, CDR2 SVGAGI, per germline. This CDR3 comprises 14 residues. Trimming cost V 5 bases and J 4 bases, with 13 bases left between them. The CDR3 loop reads CASSRTAASDTQYF. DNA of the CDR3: TGTGCCAGCAGTAGGACTGCGGCGTCAGATACGCAGTATTTT.

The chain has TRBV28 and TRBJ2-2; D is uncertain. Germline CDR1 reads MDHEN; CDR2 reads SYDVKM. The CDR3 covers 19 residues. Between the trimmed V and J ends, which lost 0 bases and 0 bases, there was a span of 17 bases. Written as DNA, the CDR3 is TGTGCCAGCAGTTTATGGGCGGATTTAGCCGCCGCGAACACCGGGGAGCTGTTTTTT. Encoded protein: CASSLWADLAAANTGELFF. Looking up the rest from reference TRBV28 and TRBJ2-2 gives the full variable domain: DVKVTQSSRYLVKRTGEKVFLECVQDMDHENMFWYRQDPGLGLRLIYFSYDVKMKEKGDIPEGYSVSREKKERFSLILESASTNQTSMYLCASSLWADLAAANTGELFFGEGSRLTVL.

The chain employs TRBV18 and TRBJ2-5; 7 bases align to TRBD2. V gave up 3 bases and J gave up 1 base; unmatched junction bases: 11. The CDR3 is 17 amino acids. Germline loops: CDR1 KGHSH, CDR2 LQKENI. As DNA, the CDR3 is TGTGCCAGCTCACCGGCTCTAGCGGCCCGCGCCCAAGAGACCCAGTACTTC. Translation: CASSPALAARAQETQYF.

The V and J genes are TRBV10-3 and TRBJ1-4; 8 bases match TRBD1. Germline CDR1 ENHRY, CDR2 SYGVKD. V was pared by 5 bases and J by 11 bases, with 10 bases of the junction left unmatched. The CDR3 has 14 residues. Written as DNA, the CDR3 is TGTGCCATCAGTATATCAGGGGGCGCGGATAAACTGTTTTTT. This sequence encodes CAISISGGADKLFF.

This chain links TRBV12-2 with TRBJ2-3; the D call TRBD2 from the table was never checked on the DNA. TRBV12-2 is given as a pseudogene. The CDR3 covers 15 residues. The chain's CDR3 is CASRLEIGGADTQYF. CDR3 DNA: TGTGCAAGTCGCTTAGAGATAGGGGGGGCAGATACGCAGTATTTT.

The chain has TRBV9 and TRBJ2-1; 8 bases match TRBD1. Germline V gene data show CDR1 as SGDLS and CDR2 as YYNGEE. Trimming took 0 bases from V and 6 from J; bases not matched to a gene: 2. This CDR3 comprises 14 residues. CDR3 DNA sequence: TGTGCCAGCAGCGTAGGAACAGGGGGCAATGAGCAGTTCTTC. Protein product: CASSVGTGGNEQFF.

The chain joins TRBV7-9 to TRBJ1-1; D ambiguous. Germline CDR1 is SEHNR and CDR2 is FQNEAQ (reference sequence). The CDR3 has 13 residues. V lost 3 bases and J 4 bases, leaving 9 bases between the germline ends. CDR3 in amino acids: CASSFEGLTEAFF. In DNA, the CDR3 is TGTGCCAGCAGCTTCGAGGGTCTCACTGAAGCTTTCTTT. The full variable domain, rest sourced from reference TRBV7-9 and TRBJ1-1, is DTGVSQNPRHKITKRGQNVTFRCDPISEHNRLYWYRQTLGQGPEFLTYFQNEAQLEKSRLLSDRFSAERPKGSFSTLEIQRTEQGDSAMYLCASSFEGLTEAFFGQGTRLTVV.

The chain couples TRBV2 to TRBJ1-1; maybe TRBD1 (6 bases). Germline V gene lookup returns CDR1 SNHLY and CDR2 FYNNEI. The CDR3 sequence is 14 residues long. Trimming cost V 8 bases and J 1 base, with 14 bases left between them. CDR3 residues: CASESGTPNTEAFF. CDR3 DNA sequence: TGTGCCAGCGAAAGTGGGACACCGAACACTGAAGCTTTCTTT.

The DNA for the CDR3 is TGTGCCAGCAGCCAAGCCCGGGACAGGGGTGCCGGGGAGCTGTTTTTT. Translated, it gives CASSQARDRGAGELFF. The chain is built from TRBV4-2 and TRBJ2-2; TRBD1 aligns across 10 bases. CDR3 length: 16 residues. From germline, CDR1 is LGHNA and CDR2 YNFKEQ. Unmatched junction bases numbered 5, after V lost 1 base and J lost 6 bases.

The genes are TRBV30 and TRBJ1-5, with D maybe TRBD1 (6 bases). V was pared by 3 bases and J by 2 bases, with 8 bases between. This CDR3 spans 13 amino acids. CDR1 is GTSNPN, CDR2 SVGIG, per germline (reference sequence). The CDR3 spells CAWRDSRNQPQHF. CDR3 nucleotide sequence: TGTGCCTGGAGGGACAGTCGCAATCAGCCCCAGCATTTT. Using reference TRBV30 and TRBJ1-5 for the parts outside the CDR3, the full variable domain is SQTIHQWPATLVQPVGSPLSLECTVEGTSNPNLYWYRQAAGRGLQLLFYSVGIGQISSEVPQNLSASRPQDRQFILSSKKLLLSDSGFYLCAWRDSRNQPQHFGDGTRLSIL.

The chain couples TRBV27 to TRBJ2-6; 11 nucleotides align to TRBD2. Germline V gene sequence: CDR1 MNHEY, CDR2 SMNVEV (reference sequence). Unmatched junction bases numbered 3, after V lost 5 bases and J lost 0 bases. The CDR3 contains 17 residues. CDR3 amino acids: CASSTSGGTSGANVLTF. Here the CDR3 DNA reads TGTGCCAGCAGTACTAGCGGGGGTACCTCTGGGGCCAACGTCCTGACTTTC.

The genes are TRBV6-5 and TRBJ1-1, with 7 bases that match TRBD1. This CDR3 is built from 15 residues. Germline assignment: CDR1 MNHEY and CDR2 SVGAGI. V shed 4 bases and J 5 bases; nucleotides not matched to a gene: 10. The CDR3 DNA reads TGTGCCAGCAGTTCCCCGACAGGGAGAGGGACTGAAGCTTTCTTT. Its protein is CASSSPTGRGTEAFF.

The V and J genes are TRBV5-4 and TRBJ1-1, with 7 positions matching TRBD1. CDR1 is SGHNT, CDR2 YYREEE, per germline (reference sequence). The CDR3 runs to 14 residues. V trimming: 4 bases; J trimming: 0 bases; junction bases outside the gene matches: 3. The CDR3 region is CASSMGQLNTEAFF. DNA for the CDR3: TGTGCCAGCAGCATGGGACAGCTGAACACTGAAGCTTTCTTT.

The CDR3: CASSYSTSMSTDTQYF. CDR3 in DNA: TGTGCCAGCAGTTACTCAACTAGTATGAGCACAGATACGCAGTATTTT. The rearrangement uses TRBV6-6 and TRBJ2-3; TRBD2 is a possible D gene (5 bases). This CDR3 region has 16 residues. The V end was cut by 0 bases, the J end by 0 bases, with 10 bases between. CDR1 is MNHNY, CDR2 SVGAGI, per germline (reference sequence).

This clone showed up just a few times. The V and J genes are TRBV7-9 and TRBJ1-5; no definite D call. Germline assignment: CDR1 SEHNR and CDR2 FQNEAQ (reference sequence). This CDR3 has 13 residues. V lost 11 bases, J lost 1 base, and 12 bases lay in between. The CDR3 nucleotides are TGTGCCCTCAGTGGGCTCAGCAATCAGCCCCAGCATTTT. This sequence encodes CALSGLSNQPQHF.

The DNA of the CDR3 is TGTGCCAGCAGCCCCCCGCGGGGGGAAAATACGCAGTATTTT. Protein: CASSPPRGENTQYF. The rearrangement uses TRBV7-6 and TRBJ2-3, with 8 nucleotides matching TRBD2. Germline CDR1 and CDR2: SGHVS and FNYEAQ. The ends lost 5 bases at V and 7 bases at J; junction bases unmatched: 8. The CDR3 totals 14 residues.

CDR3 amino acids: CAISLTGEYLEAFF. The CDR3 DNA sequence: TGTGCCATCAGCCTAACAGGGGAATATCTTGAAGCTTTCTTT. This chain uses TRBV10-3 with TRBJ1-1, with 7 nucleotides matching TRBD1. The CDR3 has 14 amino acids. CDR1 and CDR2 from the germline V gene are ENHRY and SYGVKD. V lost 6 bases to trimming and J lost 7 bases; unmatched junction nucleotides: 11.

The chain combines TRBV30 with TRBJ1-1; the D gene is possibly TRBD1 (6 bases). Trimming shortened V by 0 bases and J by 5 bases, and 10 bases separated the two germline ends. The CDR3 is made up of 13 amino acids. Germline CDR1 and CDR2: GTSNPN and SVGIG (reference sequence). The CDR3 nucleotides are TGTGCCTGGAGTGTAGGGGGGGCTACTGAAGCTTTCTTT. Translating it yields CAWSVGGATEAFF. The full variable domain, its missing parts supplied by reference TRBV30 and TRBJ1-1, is SQTIHQWPATLVQPVGSPLSLECTVEGTSNPNLYWYRQAAGRGLQLLFYSVGIGQISSEVPQNLSASRPQDRQFILSSKKLLLSDSGFYLCAWSVGGATEAFFGQGTRLTVV.